This T cell receptor beta chain was recorded in a study of blood T cell repertoires in COVID-19. Looking at the study overall: The origin of the acute and convalescent COVID-19 samples was the United States, Italy and Spain. From T cells, B-cell-depleted T cells, or PBMCs came the material, which was cDNA or gDNA.

This clone appeared a single time. V lost 2 bases and J lost 5, with 7 bases in between. The CDR3 covers 13 residues. Authors' processing steps: The assay estimated nucleated cells by amplifying reference gene primers. This table comes from immunoSEQ multiplex PCR, and its TCRdb copy is limited to in-frame clones, with some not included. V and J calls and clone size are copied from that table; D and trimming were computed from the DNA. The sample lists about 290,000 clones, about 82% seen once, with around 4% in the top ten. The chain joins TRBV12-3 or TRBV12-4 to TRBJ1-5; D remains ambiguous. This TCR derives from a woman aged 45-60 years with active or convalescent COVID-19. The sample taken for sequencing was peripheral blood. CDR3 sequence: CASSLPGHQPQHF. Here the CDR3 DNA reads TGTGCCAGCAGTTTACCCGGTCATCAGCCCCAGCATTTT.